One sample yielded the 5 T cell receptor beta chains listed below, sequenced in a study of T cell repertoires in aging, cancer and after chemotherapy. Rearranged V-D-J TRB sequences were amplified with a mixed TRB-A/B primer pool. TCRdb reprocessed the multiplex PCR reads with MiXCR, giving one entry per CDR3 protein. The sample holds over 850 distinct CDR3 sequences, around 19% seen once. Peripheral blood genomic DNA, not sorted cells or RNA, was the template. The specimen was blood. Receptors were obtained from a human donor with a solid tumor.

About this clonotype itself: A much larger clone lies one base from this, so it may be a read error. The chain combines TRBV30 with TRBJ1-5; 10 nucleotides agree with TRBD1. The CDR3 contains 13 residues. From germline, CDR1 is GTSNPN and CDR2 SVGIG (reference sequence). The CDR3 reads CSWGTGDNQPQHF. CDR3 DNA sequence: TGTTCCTGGGGGACAGGGGACAATCAGCCCCAGCATTTT.

V gene TRBV5-1 combines with J gene TRBJ2-5; TRBD2 matches at 8 bases. The CDR3 runs 17 residues. Looked up from germline, CDR1 is SGHRS and CDR2 is YFSETQ. Trimming cost V 0 bases and J 0 bases; bases outside gene matches: 7. This chain's CDR3 is CASSLAPTGGYQETQYF. In DNA form, the CDR3 reads TGCGCCAGCAGCTTGGCTCCTACGGGGGGGTACCAAGAGACCCAGTACTTC.

By sample share, this clonotype is large. The V gene is TRBV5-6, the J gene TRBJ1-2; TRBD1 agrees at 8 bases. This CDR3 is 16 amino acids long. The germline V gene has CDR1 SGHDT and CDR2 YYEEEE. The junction had 8 bases not matched to a gene; V was cut back by 0 bases and J by 4 bases. CDR3 protein: CASSLVAGGASYGYTF. CDR3 in DNA: TGTGCCAGCAGCTTGGTTGCAGGGGGCGCAAGCTATGGCTACACCTTC.

This clonotype ranks as large. This chain connects TRBV29-1 to TRBJ1-4; D unresolved. Germline values: CDR1 SQVTM, CDR2 ANQGSEA. V was cut by 5 bases and J by 0 bases, with 10 bases left in between. This CDR3 region has 14 residues. CDR3 loop: CSVRQDATNEKLFF. The CDR3 DNA sequence: TGCAGCGTTCGGCAGGATGCAACTAATGAAAAACTGTTTTTT.

The chain uses TRBV12-5 and TRBJ2-2, with D maybe TRBD2 (5 bases). Trimming left V 0 bases short and J 3 bases short, with 17 bases between. This CDR3 has 18 residues. Germline lookup yields CDR1 LGHNT and CDR2 FRNRAP. This chain's CDR3 is CASGLVSPSQRHTGELFF. For the CDR3, the DNA is TGTGCTAGTGGTTTGGTAAGCCCTAGCCAGAGACACACCGGGGAGCTGTTTTTT.